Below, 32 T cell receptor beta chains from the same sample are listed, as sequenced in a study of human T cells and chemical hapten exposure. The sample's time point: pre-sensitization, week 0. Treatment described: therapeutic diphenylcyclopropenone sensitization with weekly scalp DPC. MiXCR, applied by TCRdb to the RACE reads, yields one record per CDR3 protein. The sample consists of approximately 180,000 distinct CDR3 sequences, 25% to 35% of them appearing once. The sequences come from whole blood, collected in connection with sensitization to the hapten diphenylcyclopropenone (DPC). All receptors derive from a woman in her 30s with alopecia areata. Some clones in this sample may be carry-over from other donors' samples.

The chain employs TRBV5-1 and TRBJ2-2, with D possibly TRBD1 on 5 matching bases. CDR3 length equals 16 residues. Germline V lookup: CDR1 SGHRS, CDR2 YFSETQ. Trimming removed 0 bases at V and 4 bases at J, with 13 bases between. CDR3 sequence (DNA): TGCGCCAGCAGCTTGGGACAGTTAAGTGGCACCGGGGAGCTGTTTTTT. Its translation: CASSLGQLSGTGELFF.

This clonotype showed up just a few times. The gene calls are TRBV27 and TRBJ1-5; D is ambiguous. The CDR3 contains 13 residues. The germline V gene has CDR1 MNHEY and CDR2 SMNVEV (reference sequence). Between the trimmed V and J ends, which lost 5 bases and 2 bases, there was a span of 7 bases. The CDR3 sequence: CASSPAGNQPQHF. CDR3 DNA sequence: TGTGCCAGCAGTCCGGCGGGCAATCAGCCCCAGCATTTT.

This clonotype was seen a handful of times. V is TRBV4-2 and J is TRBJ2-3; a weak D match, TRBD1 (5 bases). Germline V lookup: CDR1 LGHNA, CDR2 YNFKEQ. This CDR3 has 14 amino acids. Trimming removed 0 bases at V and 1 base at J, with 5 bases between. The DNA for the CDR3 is TGTGCCAGCAGCCAAGACAGGGGCACAGATACGCAGTATTTT. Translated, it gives CASSQDRGTDTQYF.

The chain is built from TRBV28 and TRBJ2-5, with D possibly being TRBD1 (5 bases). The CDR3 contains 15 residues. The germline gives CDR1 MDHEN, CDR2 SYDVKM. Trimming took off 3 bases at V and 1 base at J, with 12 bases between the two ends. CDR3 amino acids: CASSFQGPTQETQYF. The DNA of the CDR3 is TGTGCCAGCAGTTTTCAGGGCCCCACCCAAGAGACCCAGTACTTC. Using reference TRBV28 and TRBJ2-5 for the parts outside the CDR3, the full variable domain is DVKVTQSSRYLVKRTGEKVFLECVQDMDHENMFWYRQDPGLGLRLIYFSYDVKMKEKGDIPEGYSVSREKKERFSLILESASTNQTSMYLCASSFQGPTQETQYFGPGTRLLVL.

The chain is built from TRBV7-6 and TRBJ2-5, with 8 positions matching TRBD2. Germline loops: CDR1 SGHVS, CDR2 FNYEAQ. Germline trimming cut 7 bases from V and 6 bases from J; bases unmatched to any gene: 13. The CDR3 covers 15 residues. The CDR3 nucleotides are TGTGCCAGCACCCCCCCCACGCGGGGGGAAAAGACCCAGTACTTC. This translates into CASTPPTRGEKTQYF.

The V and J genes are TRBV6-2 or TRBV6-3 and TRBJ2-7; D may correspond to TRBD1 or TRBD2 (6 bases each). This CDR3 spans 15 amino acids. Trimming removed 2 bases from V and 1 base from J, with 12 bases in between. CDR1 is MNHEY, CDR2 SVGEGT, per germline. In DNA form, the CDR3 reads TGTGCCAGCAGTTACGGGGGGCCAAGGTCCTACGAGCAGTACTTC. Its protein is CASSYGGPRSYEQYF.

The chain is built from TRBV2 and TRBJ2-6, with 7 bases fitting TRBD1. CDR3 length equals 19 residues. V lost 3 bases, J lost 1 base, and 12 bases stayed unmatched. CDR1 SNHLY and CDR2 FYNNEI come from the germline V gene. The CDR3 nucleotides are TGTGCCAGCAGTGAGGCGTTAGGGACAGCCTTTTCTGGGGCCAACGTCCTGACTTTC. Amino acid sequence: CASSEALGTAFSGANVLTF.

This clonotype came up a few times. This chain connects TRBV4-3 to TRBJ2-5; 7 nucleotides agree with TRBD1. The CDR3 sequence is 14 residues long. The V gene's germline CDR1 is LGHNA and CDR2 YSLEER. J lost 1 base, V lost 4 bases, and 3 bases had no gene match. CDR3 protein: CASSPGTAQETQYF. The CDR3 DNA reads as TGCGCCAGCAGCCCGGGGACAGCCCAAGAGACCCAGTACTTC.

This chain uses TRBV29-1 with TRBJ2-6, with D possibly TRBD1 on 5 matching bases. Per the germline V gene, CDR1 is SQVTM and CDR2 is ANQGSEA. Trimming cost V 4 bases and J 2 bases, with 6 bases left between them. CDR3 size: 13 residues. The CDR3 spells CSVAGPGANVLTF. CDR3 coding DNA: TGCAGCGTTGCAGGGCCTGGGGCCAACGTCCTGACTTTC.

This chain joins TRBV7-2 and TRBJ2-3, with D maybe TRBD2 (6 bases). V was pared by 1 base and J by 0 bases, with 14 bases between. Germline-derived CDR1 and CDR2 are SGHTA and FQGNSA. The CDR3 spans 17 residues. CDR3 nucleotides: TGTGCCAGCAGCTTAGATTATGCTAGCGCCAGCACAGATACGCAGTATTTT. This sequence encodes CASSLDYASASTDTQYF. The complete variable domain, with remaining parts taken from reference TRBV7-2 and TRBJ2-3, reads GAGVSQSPSNKVTEKGKDVELRCDPISGHTALYWYRQSLGQGLEFLIYFQGNSAPDKSGLPSDRFSAERTGGSVSTLTIQRTQQEDSAVYLCASSLDYASASTDTQYFGPGTRLTVL.

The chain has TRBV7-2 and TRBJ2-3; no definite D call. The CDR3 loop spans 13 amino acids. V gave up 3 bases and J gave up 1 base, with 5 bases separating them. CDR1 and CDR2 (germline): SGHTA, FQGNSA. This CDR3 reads CASSFPGTDTQYF. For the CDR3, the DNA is TGTGCCAGCAGCTTCCCGGGCACAGATACGCAGTATTTT.

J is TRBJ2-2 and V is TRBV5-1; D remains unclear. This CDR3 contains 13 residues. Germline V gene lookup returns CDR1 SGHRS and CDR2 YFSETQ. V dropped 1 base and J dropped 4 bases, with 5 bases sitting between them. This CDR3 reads CASSLMSTGELFF. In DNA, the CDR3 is TGCGCCAGCAGCTTGATGAGCACCGGGGAGCTGTTTTTT.

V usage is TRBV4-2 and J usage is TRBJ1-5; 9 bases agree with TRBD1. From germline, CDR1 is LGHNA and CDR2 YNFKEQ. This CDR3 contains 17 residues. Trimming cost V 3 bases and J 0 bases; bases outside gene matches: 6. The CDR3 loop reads CASSHGQGTFSNQPQHF. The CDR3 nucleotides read TGTGCCAGCAGCCACGGACAGGGGACCTTTAGCAATCAGCCCCAGCATTTT.

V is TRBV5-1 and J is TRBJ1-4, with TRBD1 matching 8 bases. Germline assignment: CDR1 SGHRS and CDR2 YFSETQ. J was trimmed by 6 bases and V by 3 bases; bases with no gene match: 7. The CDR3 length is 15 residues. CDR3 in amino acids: CASSSPDRADEKLFF. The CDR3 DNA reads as TGCGCCAGCAGCTCACCGGACAGGGCGGATGAAAAACTGTTTTTT.

The CDR3 DNA follows: TGTGCCAGCAGTTTACTGACAGGGCCAAATGAAAAACTGTTTTTT. Translation gives CASSLLTGPNEKLFF. The chain has TRBV12-3 or TRBV12-4 and TRBJ1-4, with 7 bases identical to TRBD1. The CDR3 is 15 amino acids. Unmatched junction bases numbered 5, after V lost 2 bases and J lost 5 bases.

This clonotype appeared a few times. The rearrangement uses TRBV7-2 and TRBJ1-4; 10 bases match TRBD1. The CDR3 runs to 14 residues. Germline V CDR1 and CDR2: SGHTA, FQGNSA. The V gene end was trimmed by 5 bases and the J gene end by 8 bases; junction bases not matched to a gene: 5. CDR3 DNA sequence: TGTGCCAGCAGCACCAGGACAGGGGGGGAAAAACTGTTTTTT. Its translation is CASSTRTGGEKLFF.

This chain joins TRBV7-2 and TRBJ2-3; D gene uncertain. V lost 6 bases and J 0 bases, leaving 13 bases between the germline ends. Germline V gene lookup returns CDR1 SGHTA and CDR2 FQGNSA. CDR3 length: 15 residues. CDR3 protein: CASSERVYSTDTQYF. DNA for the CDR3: TGTGCCAGCAGTGAACGGGTATATAGCACAGATACGCAGTATTTT.

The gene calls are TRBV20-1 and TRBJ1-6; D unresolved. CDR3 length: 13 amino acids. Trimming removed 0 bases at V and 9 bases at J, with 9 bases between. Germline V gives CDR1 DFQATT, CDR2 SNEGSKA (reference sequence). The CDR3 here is CSAREPYGSPLHF. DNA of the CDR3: TGCAGTGCTAGAGAACCCTATGGTTCACCCCTCCACTTT.

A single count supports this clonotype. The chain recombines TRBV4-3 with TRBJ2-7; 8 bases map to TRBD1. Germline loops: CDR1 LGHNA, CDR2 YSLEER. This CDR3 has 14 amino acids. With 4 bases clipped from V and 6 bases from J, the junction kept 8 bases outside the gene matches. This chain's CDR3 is CASSLDRDIGEQYF. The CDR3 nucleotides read TGCGCCAGCAGCCTGGACAGGGACATCGGCGAGCAGTACTTC.

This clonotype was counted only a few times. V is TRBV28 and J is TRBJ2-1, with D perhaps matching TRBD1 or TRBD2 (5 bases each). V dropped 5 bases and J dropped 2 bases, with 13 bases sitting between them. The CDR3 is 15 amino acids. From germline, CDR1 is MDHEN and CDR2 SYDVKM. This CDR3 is CASSPRPGPYNEQFF. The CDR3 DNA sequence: TGTGCCAGCAGTCCCAGACCGGGACCCTACAATGAGCAGTTCTTC.

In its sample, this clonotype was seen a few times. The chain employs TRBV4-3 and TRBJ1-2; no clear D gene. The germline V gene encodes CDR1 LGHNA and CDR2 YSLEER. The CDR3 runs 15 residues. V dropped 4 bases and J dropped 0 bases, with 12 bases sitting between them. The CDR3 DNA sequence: TGCGCCAGCAGCCTACGTCAGAGGGCTAACTATGGCTACACCTTC. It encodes CASSLRQRANYGYTF.

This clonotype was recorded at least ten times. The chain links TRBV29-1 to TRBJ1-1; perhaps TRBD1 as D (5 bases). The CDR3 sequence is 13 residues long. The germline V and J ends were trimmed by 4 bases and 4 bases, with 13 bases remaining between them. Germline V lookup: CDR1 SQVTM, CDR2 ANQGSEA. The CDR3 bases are TGCAGCGTTGCCCCGCAGGGTAGCACTGAAGCTTTCTTT. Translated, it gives CSVAPQGSTEAFF.

CDR3 coding DNA: TGTGCCAGCCCCCCTTCTCGAGGGAGGGGGTACAATGAGCAGTTCTTC. Its translation is CASPPSRGRGYNEQFF. This chain connects TRBV28 to TRBJ2-1, with D tentatively TRBD2 (7 bases). This CDR3 spans 16 amino acids. V was shortened by 8 bases and J by 4 bases, with 21 bases between the two germline ends. The germline V gene has CDR1 MDHEN and CDR2 SYDVKM.

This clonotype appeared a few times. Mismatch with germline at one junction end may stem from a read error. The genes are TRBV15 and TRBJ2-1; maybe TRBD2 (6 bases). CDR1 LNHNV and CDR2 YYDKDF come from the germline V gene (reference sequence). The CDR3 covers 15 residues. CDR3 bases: TGTGCCACCAGCAGAGATCTGGGTAGTTCGGGACTGGCTCTCTTT. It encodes CATSRDLGSSGLALF.

CDR3 residues: CASSTRLVNEQFF. CDR3 bases: TGTGCCAGCAGTACACGACTAGTCAATGAGCAGTTCTTC. The chain combines TRBV9 with TRBJ2-1; D might be TRBD2 (6 bases). From germline, CDR1 is SGDLS and CDR2 YYNGEE. Trimming took off 5 bases at V and 6 bases at J, with 12 bases between the two ends. CDR3 length: 13 residues.

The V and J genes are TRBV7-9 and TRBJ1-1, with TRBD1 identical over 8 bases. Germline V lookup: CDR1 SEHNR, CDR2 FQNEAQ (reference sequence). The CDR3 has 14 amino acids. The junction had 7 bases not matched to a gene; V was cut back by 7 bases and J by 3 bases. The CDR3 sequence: CASMPDRVDTEAFF. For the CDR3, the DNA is TGTGCCAGCATGCCGGACAGGGTGGACACTGAAGCTTTCTTT.

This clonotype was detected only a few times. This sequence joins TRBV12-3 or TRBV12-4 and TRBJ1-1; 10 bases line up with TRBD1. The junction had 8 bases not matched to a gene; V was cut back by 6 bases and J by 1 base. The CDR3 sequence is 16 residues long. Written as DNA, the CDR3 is TGTGCCAGCAGCCGGCGACAGGGGGCTGCGAACACTGAAGCTTTCTTT. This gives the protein CASSRRQGAANTEAFF.

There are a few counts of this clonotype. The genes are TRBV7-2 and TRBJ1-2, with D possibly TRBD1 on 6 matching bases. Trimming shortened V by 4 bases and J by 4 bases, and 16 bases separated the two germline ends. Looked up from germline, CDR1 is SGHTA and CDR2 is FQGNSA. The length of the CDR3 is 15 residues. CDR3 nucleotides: TGTGCCAGCAGCTCGACTGACAGGTCTATCTATGGCTACACCTTC. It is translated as CASSSTDRSIYGYTF.

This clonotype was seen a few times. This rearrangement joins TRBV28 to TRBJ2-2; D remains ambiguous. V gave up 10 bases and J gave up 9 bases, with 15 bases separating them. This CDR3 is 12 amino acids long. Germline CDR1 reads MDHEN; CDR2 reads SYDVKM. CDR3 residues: CATNVGSRELFF. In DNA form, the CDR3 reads TGTGCCACCAACGTGGGGTCCAGGGAGCTGTTTTTT.

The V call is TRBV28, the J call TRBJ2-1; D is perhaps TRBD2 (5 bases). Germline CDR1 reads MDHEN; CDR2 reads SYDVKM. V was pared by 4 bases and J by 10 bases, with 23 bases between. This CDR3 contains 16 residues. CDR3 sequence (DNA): TGTGCCAGCAGTTCCATCGGACTCGGCGAAAATTACGAGCAGTTCTTC. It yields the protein CASSSIGLGENYEQFF.

The CDR3 region is CASGGAIYNEQFF. CDR3 sequence (DNA): TGTGCCAGCGGGGGGGCAATCTACAATGAGCAGTTCTTC. V gene TRBV2 combines with J gene TRBJ2-1; tentatively, D is TRBD2 (7 bases). V was shortened by 8 bases and J by 3 bases, with 11 bases between the two germline ends. Germline CDR1 SNHLY, CDR2 FYNNEI. This CDR3 region has 13 residues.

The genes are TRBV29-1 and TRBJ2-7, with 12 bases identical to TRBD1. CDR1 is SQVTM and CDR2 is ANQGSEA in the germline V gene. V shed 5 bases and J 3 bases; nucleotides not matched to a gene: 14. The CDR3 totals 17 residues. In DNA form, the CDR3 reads TGCAGCGTTCGACGGGGACAGGGGGCGAATTGGGGCTACGAGCAGTACTTC. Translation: CSVRRGQGANWGYEQYF.